A single sample is the source of the 18 T cell receptor beta chains below, sequenced in a study of T cell responses to AZD1222 COVID-19 vaccine. Produced via immunoSEQ multiplex PCR; TCRdb's table is partial and in-frame only. Here the sample spans about 110,000 clones, almost 90% being singletons. Specimen: peripheral blood, collected on day 0 of AZD1222 vaccination. These receptors all come from an adult in good health.

As DNA, the CDR3 is TGTGCCAGCAGCTCGCGGGATAATCAGCCCCAGCATTTT. Translation gives CASSSRDNQPQHF. The chain couples TRBV7-9 to TRBJ1-5; D remains ambiguous. CDR3 length: 13 residues. Germline V gene lookup returns CDR1 SEHNR and CDR2 FQNEAQ (reference sequence). Trimming stripped 4 bases from V and 4 bases from J, with 8 bases between.

V is TRBV19 and J is TRBJ2-7; unclear D gene. Germline lookup yields CDR1 LNHDA and CDR2 SQIVND (reference sequence). The length of the CDR3 is 16 residues. Deletions cut 7 bases from V and 1 base from J, with 20 bases between. For the CDR3, the DNA is TGTGCCAGTACCCCCTACTATGTGGACGGTTCCTACGAGCAGTACTTC. It codes for CASTPYYVDGSYEQYF.

This chain uses TRBV19 with TRBJ2-7; unclear D gene. From germline, CDR1 is LNHDA and CDR2 SQIVND (reference sequence). V was trimmed by 3 bases and J by 1 base, leaving 10 bases between them. This CDR3 comprises 14 residues. Written as DNA, the CDR3 is TGTGCCAGTAGTATGTCGCCCGAGTCCTACGAGCAGTACTTC. It is translated as CASSMSPESYEQYF.

This chain joins TRBV3-1 (or the pseudogene TRBV3-2) and TRBJ2-1; 9 bases match TRBD1. This CDR3 contains 17 residues. After removal of 4 bases from V and 3 bases from J, the junction contained 10 bases not matched to a gene. Germline-derived CDR1 and CDR2 are LGHDT and YNNKEL (reference sequence). DNA of the CDR3: TGTGCCAGCAGCCCAACCAAACAGGGGGCCCTCTACAATGAGCAGTTCTTC. Protein sequence: CASSPTKQGALYNEQFF.

This chain links TRBV7-8 with TRBJ2-7; no firm D call. Trimming removed 5 bases at V and 8 bases at J, with 10 bases between. The CDR3 sequence is 11 residues long. CDR1 SGHVS and CDR2 FQNEAQ come from the germline V gene. The CDR3 here is CASSPEVQQYF. The DNA of the CDR3 is TGTGCCAGCAGCCCCGAGGTCCAGCAGTACTTC. Filled out from reference TRBV7-8 and TRBJ2-7, the complete variable domain reads GAGVSQSPRYKVAKRGQDVALRCDPISGHVSLFWYQQALGQGPEFLTYFQNEAQLDKSGLPSDRFFAERPEGSVSTLKIQRTQQEDSAVYLCASSPEVQQYFGPGTRLTVT.

The J gene is TRBJ1-2, the V gene TRBV29-1; the match to TRBD1 covers 8 bases. Unmatched junction bases numbered 8, after V lost 6 bases and J lost 5 bases. Germline-derived CDR1 and CDR2 are SQVTM and ANQGSEA. CDR3 length: 13 residues. CDR3 residues: CSVVVGQGYGYTF. CDR3 nucleotides: TGCAGCGTCGTAGTCGGACAGGGATATGGCTACACCTTC.

The chain employs TRBV10-3 and TRBJ1-5; weak D call: TRBD1 (5 bases). The ends were cut back, 4 bases at V and 0 bases at J, with 7 bases in the middle. The CDR3 extends over 14 amino acids. Germline lookup yields CDR1 ENHRY and CDR2 SYGVKD. CDR3 protein: CAISGTYSNQPQHF. As DNA, the CDR3 is TGTGCCATCAGTGGGACATATAGCAATCAGCCCCAGCATTTT.

The J gene is TRBJ2-2, the V gene TRBV24-1; 9 bases match TRBD1. The CDR3 is 15 residues long. The J segment lost 6 bases and the V segment lost 7 bases, leaving 8 bases of the junction unmatched. The germline V gene has CDR1 KGHDR and CDR2 SFDVKD. CDR3 in DNA: TGTGCCACCAGCCGGACGGGACAGGGCTCCGGGGAGCTGTTTTTT. It specifies CATSRTGQGSGELFF.

The V and J genes are TRBV12-3 or TRBV12-4 and TRBJ1-1; D not certain. Deletions cut 2 bases from V and 1 base from J, with 2 bases between. The CDR3 length is 12 residues. The CDR3 protein is CASSLPNTEAFF. The CDR3 bases are TGTGCCAGCAGTTTACCGAACACTGAAGCTTTCTTT.

The genes are TRBV11-3 and TRBJ2-1; TRBD2 aligns across 11 bases. The junction had 8 bases not matched to a gene; V was cut back by 0 bases and J by 4 bases. This CDR3 spans 18 amino acids. In germline, CDR1 is SGHNT, CDR2 YENEEA. The CDR3: CASSLEWATSGIYNEQFF. CDR3 coding DNA: TGTGCCAGCAGCTTAGAGTGGGCGACTAGCGGGATTTACAATGAGCAGTTCTTC.

The gene calls are TRBV2 and TRBJ1-5; D is undetermined. Trimming removed 4 bases from V and 3 bases from J, with 13 bases in between. CDR3 length equals 15 residues. Per germline, CDR1 SNHLY and CDR2 FYNNEI. DNA for the CDR3: TGTGCCAGCAGTGGGACCAGGAGGAACAATCAGCCCCAGCATTTT. Protein product: CASSGTRRNNQPQHF.

The chain is built from TRBV6-5 and TRBJ2-1; either TRBD1 or TRBD2 may fit D (5 bases each). The germline V gene has CDR1 MNHEY and CDR2 SVGAGI. The CDR3 contains 14 residues. V was clipped by 6 bases and J by 3 bases, with 12 bases between them. DNA of the CDR3: TGTGCCAGCAGCGTGGGACGATTCTACAATGAGCAGTTCTTC. Encoded protein: CASSVGRFYNEQFF.

The V call is TRBV7-8, the J call TRBJ2-1, with 10 bases that match TRBD2. Trimming at V came to 7 bases and at J to 7 bases, leaving 13 bases not matched to a gene. The CDR3 covers 16 residues. Germline V gene lookup returns CDR1 SGHVS and CDR2 FQNEAQ. Written as DNA, the CDR3 is TGTGCCAGCACCGTTGGCGCTAGCGGGAGTGGTAATGAGCAGTTCTTC. Translation: CASTVGASGSGNEQFF.

The chain combines TRBV18 with TRBJ1-6, with 8 bases lining up with TRBD1. Germline V gene sequence: CDR1 KGHSH, CDR2 LQKENI. Trimming at V came to 3 bases and at J to 8 bases, leaving 0 bases not matched to a gene. The CDR3 runs 13 residues. DNA of the CDR3: TGTGCCAGCTCACCGGACAGGGATTCACCCCTCCACTTT. Its translation: CASSPDRDSPLHF.

This chain joins TRBV4-3 and TRBJ2-5; 7 positions agree with TRBD2. The CDR3 has 18 residues. The germline gives CDR1 LGHNA, CDR2 YSLEER. J gave up 5 bases and V 4 bases, and 19 bases lay outside the gene matches. The CDR3 DNA sequence: TGCGCCAGCAGCCTAGAACCTGTGGACTGGAGCGGGAAGGAGACCCAGTACTTC. Translating it yields CASSLEPVDWSGKETQYF.

The gene calls are TRBV28 and TRBJ1-1; TRBD1 might be the D (6 bases). CDR3 length equals 15 residues. Germline assignment: CDR1 MDHEN and CDR2 SYDVKM. Trimming removed 2 bases at V and 4 bases at J, with 14 bases between. The CDR3: CASSLPQGLGTEAFF. DNA for the CDR3: TGTGCCAGCAGTTTACCTCAGGGGCTGGGCACTGAAGCTTTCTTT. The entire variable domain, with the rest obtained from reference TRBV28 and TRBJ1-1, is as follows: DVKVTQSSRYLVKRTGEKVFLECVQDMDHENMFWYRQDPGLGLRLIYFSYDVKMKEKGDIPEGYSVSREKKERFSLILESASTNQTSMYLCASSLPQGLGTEAFFGQGTRLTVV.

The V call is TRBV10-3, the J call TRBJ2-1; possible D gene TRBD2, 6 bases. The CDR3 runs to 14 residues. Germline values: CDR1 ENHRY, CDR2 SYGVKD. Deletions cut 3 bases from V and 5 bases from J, with 11 bases between. CDR3 DNA sequence: TGTGCCATCAGTGAAACCGCTAGCGACAATGAGCAGTTCTTC. Translation gives CAISETASDNEQFF.

V is TRBV18 and J is TRBJ2-1; D is ambiguous. Trimming took off 4 bases at V and 0 bases at J, with 13 bases between the two ends. The CDR3 covers 16 residues. Germline CDR1 and CDR2: KGHSH and LQKENI. The CDR3 sequence is CASSLSTPSSYNEQFF. CDR3 DNA sequence: TGTGCCAGCTCACTTTCCACCCCTAGCTCCTACAATGAGCAGTTCTTC.